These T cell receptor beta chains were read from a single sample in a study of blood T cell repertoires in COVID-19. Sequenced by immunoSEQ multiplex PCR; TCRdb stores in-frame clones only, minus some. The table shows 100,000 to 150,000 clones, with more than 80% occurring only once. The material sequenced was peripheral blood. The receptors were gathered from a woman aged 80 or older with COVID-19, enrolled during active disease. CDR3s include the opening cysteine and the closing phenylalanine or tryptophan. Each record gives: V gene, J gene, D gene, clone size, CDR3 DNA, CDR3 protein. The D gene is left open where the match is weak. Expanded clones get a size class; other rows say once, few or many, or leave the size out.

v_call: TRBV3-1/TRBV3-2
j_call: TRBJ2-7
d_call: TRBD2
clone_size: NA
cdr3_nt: TGTGCCAGCAGCCTTGGGACTAGCCTCTACGAGCAGTACTTC
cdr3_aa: CASSLGTSLYEQYF

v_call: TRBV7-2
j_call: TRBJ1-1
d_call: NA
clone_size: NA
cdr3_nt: TGTGCCAGCAGAGTGGGGCAGGTCACTGAAGCTTTCTTT
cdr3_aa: CASRVGQVTEAFF

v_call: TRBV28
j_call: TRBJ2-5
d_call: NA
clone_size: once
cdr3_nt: TGTGCCAGCAGTTTAATTCGGGGGGCGACCCAGTACTTC
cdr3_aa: CASSLIRGATQYF

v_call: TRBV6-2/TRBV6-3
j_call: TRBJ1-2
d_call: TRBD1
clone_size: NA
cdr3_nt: TGTGCCAGCAGTGGATACGGGACAGAGGCTAATGGCTACACCTTC
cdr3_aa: CASSGYGTEANGYTF

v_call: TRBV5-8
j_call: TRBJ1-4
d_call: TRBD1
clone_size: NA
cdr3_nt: TGTGCCAGCAGCCAAACAGGGGCAACTAATGAAAAACTGTTTTTT
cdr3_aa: CASSQTGATNEKLFF

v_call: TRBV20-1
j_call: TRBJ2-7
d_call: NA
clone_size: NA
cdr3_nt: TGCAGTGCTAGTCCGGGACTCTACGAGCAGTACTTC
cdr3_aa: CSASPGLYEQYF

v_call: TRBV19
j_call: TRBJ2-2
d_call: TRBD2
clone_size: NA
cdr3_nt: TGTGCCAGTACCCCGGGACTAGCGGGGGTTACCGGGGAGCTGTTTTTT
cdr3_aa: CASTPGLAGVTGELFF

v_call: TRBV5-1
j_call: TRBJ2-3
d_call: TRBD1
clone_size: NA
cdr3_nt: TGCGCCAGCAGCCCCGGACAGGGGGGGAGCACAGATACGCAGTATTTT
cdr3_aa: CASSPGQGGSTDTQYF

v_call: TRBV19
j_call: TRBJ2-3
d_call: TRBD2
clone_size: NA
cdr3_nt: TGTGCCAGTACTGGTAAAGTGGGACTAGCGGGGGCCCCCGGTACGCAGTATTTT
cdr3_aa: CASTGKVGLAGAPGTQYF

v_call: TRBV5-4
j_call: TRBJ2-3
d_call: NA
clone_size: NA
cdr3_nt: TGTGCCAGCAGCCGAGAAGCGGATACGCAGTATTTT
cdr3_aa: CASSREADTQYF

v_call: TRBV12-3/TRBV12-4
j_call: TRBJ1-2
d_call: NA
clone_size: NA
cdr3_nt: TGTGCCAGCACTCTAAGCAACTATGGCTACACCTTC
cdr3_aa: CASTLSNYGYTF

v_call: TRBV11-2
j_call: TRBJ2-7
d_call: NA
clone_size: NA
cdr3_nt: TGTGCCAGCAGCTTACTAGGACAGACTTCTTACGAGCAGTACTTC
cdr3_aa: CASSLLGQTSYEQYF

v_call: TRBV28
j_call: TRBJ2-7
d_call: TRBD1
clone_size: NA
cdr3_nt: TGTGCCAGCACCGGGACAGGAGGTCCCTACGAGCAGTACTTC
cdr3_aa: CASTGTGGPYEQYF

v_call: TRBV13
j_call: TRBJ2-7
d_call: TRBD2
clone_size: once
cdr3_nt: TGTGCCAGCAGCCCGCCAGGACTAGCGGGAGCCTACGAGCAGTACTTC
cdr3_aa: CASSPPGLAGAYEQYF

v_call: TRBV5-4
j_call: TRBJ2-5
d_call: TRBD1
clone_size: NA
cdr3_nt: TGTGCCAGCAGATTGGACAGGGATGGAGAGACCCAGTACTTC
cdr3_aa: CASRLDRDGETQYF

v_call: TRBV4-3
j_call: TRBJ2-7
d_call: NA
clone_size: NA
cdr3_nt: TGCGCCAGCAGCCAAGTCCTCGGCGGGGCCTCCTACGAGCAGTACTTC
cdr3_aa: CASSQVLGGASYEQYF

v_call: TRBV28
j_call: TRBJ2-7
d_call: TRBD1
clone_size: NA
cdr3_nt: TGTGCCAGCAGGACCGGGACAGAGAAGCAGTACTTC
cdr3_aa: CASRTGTEKQYF

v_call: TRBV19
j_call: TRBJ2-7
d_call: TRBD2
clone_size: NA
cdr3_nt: TGTGCCAGTCCCATCCAGCAGGGACTAGCGGGGGGCGGAGACTTC
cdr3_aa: CASPIQQGLAGGGDF

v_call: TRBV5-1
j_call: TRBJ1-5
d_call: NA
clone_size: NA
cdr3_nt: TGCGCCAGCAGCTTATCAGGGGGCAATCAGCCCCAGCATTTT
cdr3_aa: CASSLSGGNQPQHF

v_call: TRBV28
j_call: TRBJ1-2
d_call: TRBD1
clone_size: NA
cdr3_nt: TGTGCCAGCAGGATCGACAGGGGATATGGCTACACCTTC
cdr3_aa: CASRIDRGYGYTF

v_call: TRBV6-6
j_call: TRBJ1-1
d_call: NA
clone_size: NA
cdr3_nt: TGTGCCCTAACACGGGGGGCGATGAACACTGAAGCTTTCTTT
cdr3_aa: CALTRGAMNTEAFF

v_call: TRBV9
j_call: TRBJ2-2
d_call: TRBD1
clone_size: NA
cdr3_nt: TGTGCCAGCAGCAGCAGGGGGTCGAACACCGGGGAGCTGTTTTTT
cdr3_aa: CASSSRGSNTGELFF